The entry below describes one T cell receptor beta chain. Its specific antigen is unknown. Base qualities are not recorded, but no much larger clone differs from it by a single base. The method was the immunoSEQ multiplex PCR assay. For the multiplex PCR, a mixture combining 60 forward primers for TCR Vbeta segments and 13 reverse primers for TCR Jbeta segments was used. Amplification of the CDR3 region of rearranged TCR beta genes was performed with a multiplex PCR assay on genomic DNA. Amplified TCR beta libraries were sequenced as 87-base-pair reads on the Illumina HiSeq System. As for the authors' bioinformatics: In a later analysis, tens of millions of unique TCR beta chains were counted across the 500 to 850 repertoires, and around 11 million of these chains were shared by at least two donors. A nearest-neighbor algorithm error-corrected the raw reads and collapsed the reads into unique sequences, merging closely related sequences to remove PCR and sequencing errors. CDR3 sequences were aligned to IMGT reference sequences to assign V, D and J gene segments. For a sequence to be retained, a match of at least six nucleotides to both a V gene segment and a J gene segment was required. A rearrangement was called productive if the CDR3 had no stop codons and remained in frame with V and J, and every other rearrangement was called non-productive. Following IMGT convention, CDR3 was defined as the stretch from the second conserved V-encoded cysteine up to the conserved J-encoded phenylalanine. The earlier analysis of about 530 of the donors excluded any sequence lacking an unambiguous match to a single V gene segment. In an earlier analysis of approximately 550 of the donors, V segments were called functional above 56.7% productive rearrangements and were called segregating when the between-donor standard deviation exceeded 5%. A statistical classification framework was built to diagnose cytomegalovirus status from the catalog of TCR beta chain sequences. In a later analysis, TCR nucleotide sequences were compared against IMGT/GENE-DB human TR gene sequences so that V and J genes could be assigned. A later analysis assigned CDR3 sequences and most-parsimonious VDJ recombination scenarios with the TCRdist pipeline. In a later analysis, every TCR beta chain was defined by the combination of its CDR3 amino acid sequence and its V-gene family, and reads without a unique V-gene family were dropped. To address suspected cross-contamination and a sequencing artifact, a later analysis removed approximately 590 highly shared, low-generation-probability nucleotide sequences. For each public chain, a later analysis derived a clonal expansion index from normalized ranks of inferred template counts within each repertoire. A later analysis computed generation probabilities with a VDJ recombination model fitted to out-of-frame rearrangements, and checked the results against IGoR. In a later analysis, hypergeometric tests were used to score TCR-TCR, TCR-HLA and TCR-CMV co-occurrence, with a repertoire-size bias correction applied to TCR pairs. False discovery rates were estimated in a later analysis by permuting HLA or CMV assignments 20 times. In a later analysis, co-occurring TCRs were grouped using DBSCAN, with TCRdist sequence similarity added in when clustering inside HLA-allele-positive subsets. For co-occurrence clustering, repertoires with fewer than 30,000 or more than 120,000 public chains were excluded, along with a handful of repertoires with anomalous nucleotide sharing. TCRdb obtained this table from immuneACCESS and retained in-frame rearrangements with V and J assigned. These tables miss some clones; where compared with another copy, unresolved V genes account for less than half of the shortfall, and the remainder is unexplained. Clonal size and the V and J genes are those of that table, whereas D and trimming came from the DNA. The table for this sample lists fewer than 200,000 clones; about four fifths of them were counted only once. Less than 15% of the sample is taken by the ten largest.

The cohort consisted of 666 healthy bone marrow donors. Cohort members were all nominally healthy when sampled, although unrecorded immune exposures were likely present. The donor tested CMV seropositive, placing the donor among the 310 or so seropositive members of the cohort. A peripheral blood sample was collected from each donor, and TCR beta sequencing was performed on peripheral blood mononuclear cells. Genomic DNA was extracted from the blood cell samples with the Qiagen DNeasy Blood Extraction Kit. This sample was included in a study of cytomegalovirus exposure and HLA in healthy donors (dated by TCRdb to the late 2010s). A note on the overall study: According to an earlier analysis of 587 of the donors, roughly 180 million T cells yielded 90 million to 130 million unique TCR beta sequences and about 300 Gb of sequence data. To predict cytomegalovirus infection status, the study brought together high-throughput TCR immunosequencing, statistical association of individual TCRs with disease status, and machine learning. Roughly 5 DR-DQ haplotypes were handled as single units for association and clustering, since linkage in the cohort was strong. Among 398 genotyped donors of the cohort, an average of roughly 240,000 unique TCR beta nucleotide sequences were sequenced per donor, 15% to 20% of them non-productive. Both class I and class II loci were covered by HLA typing, at four-digit resolution. Every repertoire in the discovery cohort had been generated on one and the same sequencing platform. The study was designed to test whether signatures of past pathogen exposure could be identified by cataloging public T cell receptors. Of the 300 to 450 genotyped donors, 65% to 90% were placed in the genetic ancestry cluster associated with self-reported Caucasian donors. Donor age, sex, ethnicity and CMV serostatus were collected together with the repertoire data. An early release covering more than 500 HLA-typed donors comprised about 310 gigabases of sequencing data and some 79 million unique TCR sequences. To study patterns of TCR occurrence, a later analysis re-analyzed previously published TCR beta repertoires from hundreds of donors and added high-resolution HLA genotyping. To decide whether each TCR beta V gene segment behaved as functional or pseudogenic, an earlier analysis of 587 of the donors relied on high-throughput TCR beta sequencing. Along with the roughly 710-subject first cohort, a separate validation cohort of around 120 different subjects was used. The T cell repertoires of under 700 subjects were profiled by immunosequencing and related to cytomegalovirus serostatus. Rather than drawing on any new phenotypic data, the later analysis identified candidate immune exposures from TCR beta sequences and the way those sequences occurred across donors. Typing coverage differed by locus: A, B, C, DRB1 and DQB1 were typed in roughly 620-630 donors, DQA1 in roughly 500, DPA1 in some 600, and DPB1 in roughly 450. A later genetic analysis used genome-wide SNP genotypes for 398 of the 666 donors, treating that subset as a discovery cohort. Broad study findings and their caveats: A group of highly shared sequence variants was considered likely to be a technical artifact of the sequencing pipeline. The only immune exposure information available for the cohort was CMV serostatus. This cohort had only TCR beta chains sequenced, and the lack of alpha or paired-chain data limited which features could be detected. In a later genetic analysis, fewer N-insertions in productive TCRs were reported among donors in an Asian-associated ancestry cluster than the roughly 670-donor mean. When HLA alleles, especially DR and DQ, strongly co-occurred, attributing TCR associations to individual alleles was difficult. A further reported finding was that TCR beta sequences accurately predicted the HLA-A and HLA-B alleles for most subjects in the first cohort. Some IMGT-functional V segments, including TRBV6-2 and TRBV6-3, could not be told apart with the 87-base-pair reads, so those segments were excluded. A later analysis found that HLA-associated TCR beta chains were more clonally expanded and had lower generation probabilities than equally common non-associated chains. Sequencing depth was assumed to be roughly uniform across donors in the presence/absence analyses, though that assumption may not hold. A few of the identified cytomegalovirus-associated TCR beta chains were confirmed in vitro to be specific for cytomegalovirus antigens. In the study, 150 to 200 TCR beta chains were listed as associated with cytomegalovirus. In both the original and validation cohorts, the classifier was reported to diagnose cytomegalovirus status with high specificity and sensitivity. HLA typing was unavailable for some donors at each locus, so association tests used only the typed subset. At a false discovery rate of 0.05, a later analysis linked some 17,000 TCR beta sequences to specific HLA alleles. In a later analysis, most CMV-associated TCR beta chains were found to appear HLA-restricted, with HLA associations seemingly driven largely by CMV exposure. Linkage disequilibrium might explain the correlated functional status among segregating V segments, but an unknown experimental factor could not be excluded. Because counts were too low, seventeen rarely observed V segments, including chromosome 9 orphons, were excluded from the earlier analysis of roughly 580 of the donors. It was suggested by the authors that the approach could potentially be generalized to other disease states and immunological phenotypes. A later analysis found that TCR association rates varied across HLA loci, with DRB1 alleles showing the most associated TCRs and HLA-C alleles the fewest. Across donors, most TCR sequences were observed very rarely, whereas some public TCRs were present in many individuals. In an earlier analysis of some 640 of the donors, most TCR beta V segments were observed in productive rearrangements about 90% or about 30% of the time, broadly matching IMGT annotations. In a later analysis, several top co-occurrence clusters were reported to appear linked to parvovirus B19, influenza, CMV and Epstein-Barr virus. A later genetic analysis associated a missense DCLRE1C variant with V-gene and J-gene trimming of TCR beta chains, and an independent cohort replicated the association.

CDR1 and CDR2, looked up from the germline V gene, are SGHTA and FQGTGA. Unmatched junction bases come to 7, with V trimmed by 5 bases and J by 4 bases. The CDR3 contains 15 residues, cysteine and phenylalanine counted. Only CDR3 DNA remains: 45 bases, in frame from the first base. The rearranged segments are TRBV7-3 and TRBJ2-3, and 9 junction bases match TRBD1. This TCR was recovered from a woman under 40 in good health and CMV-seropositive. Sample: PBMCs. The base sequence is TGTGCCAGCAGCCCACAGGGGGCGCCCTCAGATACGCAGTATTTT. This translates into CASSPQGAPSDTQYF.